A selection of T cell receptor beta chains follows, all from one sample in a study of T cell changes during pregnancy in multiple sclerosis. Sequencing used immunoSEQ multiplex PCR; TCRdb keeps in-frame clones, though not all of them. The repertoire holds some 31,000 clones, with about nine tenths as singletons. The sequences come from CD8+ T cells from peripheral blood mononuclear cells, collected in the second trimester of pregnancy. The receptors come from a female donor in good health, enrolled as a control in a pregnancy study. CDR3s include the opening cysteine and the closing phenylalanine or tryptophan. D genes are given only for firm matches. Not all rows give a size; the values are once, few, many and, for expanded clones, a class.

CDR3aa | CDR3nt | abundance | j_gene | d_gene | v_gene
CASSLGQINYGYTF | TGTGCCAGCTCACTCGGACAGATTAACTATGGCTACACCTTC | NA | TRBJ1-2 | NA | TRBV18
CSAQGAGYTF | TGCAGTGCCCAGGGGGCAGGCTACACCTTC | NA | TRBJ1-2 | TRBD1 | TRBV20-1
CASSLAGDLDGYTF | TGTGCCAGCAGCTTGGCCGGGGACTTGGATGGCTACACCTTC | NA | TRBJ1-2 | NA | TRBV5-6
CASSPGQGNTEAFF | TGTGCCAGCAGCCCAGGACAGGGGAACACTGAAGCTTTCTTT | NA | TRBJ1-1 | TRBD1 | TRBV7-6
CASSLASGAETQYF | TGTGCCAGCAGCTTGGCTAGCGGTGCGGAGACCCAGTACTTC | NA | TRBJ2-5 | TRBD2 | TRBV5-6
CASSIREGHRYEQYF | TGTGCCAGTAGTATTAGAGAGGGACACCGCTACGAGCAGTACTTC | once | TRBJ2-7 | NA | TRBV19
CASRGTGGRYTEAFF | TGTGCCAGCAGGGGGACAGGGGGCCGATACACTGAAGCTTTCTTT | NA | TRBJ1-1 | TRBD1 | TRBV2
CASSSGGYGYTF | TGTGCCAGCAGTTCCGGGGGCTATGGCTACACCTTC | NA | TRBJ1-2 | NA | TRBV27
CASTPARDRGFQPQHF | TGTGCCAGCACCCCCGCCCGGGACAGGGGCTTTCAGCCCCAGCATTTT | NA | TRBJ1-5 | NA | TRBV21-1
CASTAGVDTGELFF | TGTGCCAGCACGGCAGGGGTGGACACCGGGGAGCTGTTTTTT | NA | TRBJ2-2 | NA | TRBV6-4
CATLRLAKYTDTQYF | TGTGCCACCCTCCGACTAGCAAAATACACAGATACGCAGTATTTT | NA | TRBJ2-3 | TRBD2 | TRBV13
CASSYREEGTEAFF | TGTGCCAGCAGTTACAGGGAAGAGGGAACTGAAGCTTTCTTT | few | TRBJ1-1 | NA | TRBV6-6
CASSVGRTTSYEQYF | TGTGCCAGCAGCGTAGGGAGGACTACTTCCTACGAGCAGTACTTC | NA | TRBJ2-7 | NA | TRBV9
CAWSVTGGADTQYF | TGTGCCTGGAGTGTGACAGGGGGCGCAGATACGCAGTATTTT | once | TRBJ2-3 | TRBD1 | TRBV30
CASRTGGEQYF | TGTGCCAGCAGAACAGGGGGCGAGCAGTACTTC | NA | TRBJ2-7 | TRBD1 | TRBV27
CASSIPGFGTEAFF | TGTGCCAGTAGTATACCGGGGTTTGGCACTGAAGCTTTCTTT | NA | TRBJ1-1 | NA | TRBV19